A selection of T cell receptor beta chains follows, all from one sample in a study of Tregs in tolerant kidney transplant recipients. Libraries were prepared by immunoSEQ multiplex PCR; TCRdb keeps only in-frame clonotypes and omits some of them. The data contain about 73,000 clones, under 95% of them singletons. The sample was Tregs from blood, taken before the transplant. The receptors stem from a human donor who received a combined kidney and bone marrow transplant. CDR3s include the opening cysteine and the closing phenylalanine or tryptophan. Fields, in order: D gene, J gene, clone size, V gene, CDR3 protein, CDR3 DNA. D genes are given only for firm matches. Expanded clones get a size class; other rows say once, few or many, or leave the size out.

d_gene: NA; j_gene: TRBJ2-1; abundance: NA; v_gene: TRBV5-1; CDR3aa: CASSLGVGTLIYNEQFF; CDR3nt: TGCGCCAGCAGCTTGGGGGTAGGGACTCTCATCTACAATGAGCAGTTCTTC
d_gene: NA; j_gene: TRBJ1-5; abundance: few; v_gene: TRBV10-3; CDR3aa: CAISDSNQPQHF; CDR3nt: TGTGCCATCAGTGACAGCAATCAGCCCCAGCATTTT
d_gene: NA; j_gene: TRBJ2-1; abundance: NA; v_gene: TRBV19; CDR3aa: CASSKEVGGAGRDEQFF; CDR3nt: TGTGCCAGTAGTAAAGAGGTCGGGGGCGCGGGCCGCGATGAGCAGTTCTTC
d_gene: TRBD1; j_gene: TRBJ1-5; abundance: NA; v_gene: TRBV28; CDR3aa: CASSEPGTGLNQPQHF; CDR3nt: TGTGCCAGCAGTGAACCCGGGACAGGTCTCAATCAGCCCCAGCATTTT
d_gene: TRBD1; j_gene: TRBJ1-3; abundance: NA; v_gene: TRBV6-1; CDR3aa: CASGGDSRNTIYF; CDR3nt: TGTGCCAGCGGAGGGGACAGCCGAAACACCATATATTTT
d_gene: NA; j_gene: TRBJ1-5; abundance: NA; v_gene: TRBV25-1; CDR3aa: CATAGGGNQPQHF; CDR3nt: TGTGCCACCGCGGGAGGGGGCAATCAGCCCCAGCATTTT
d_gene: NA; j_gene: TRBJ1-5; abundance: once; v_gene: TRBV2; CDR3aa: CASSEASSTQPQHF; CDR3nt: TGTGCCAGCAGTGAAGCTTCTTCAACTCAGCCCCAGCATTTT
d_gene: TRBD2; j_gene: TRBJ2-3; abundance: NA; v_gene: TRBV19; CDR3aa: CASSKEGLDTDTQYF; CDR3nt: TGTGCCAGTAGTAAAGAGGGACTAGACACAGATACGCAGTATTTT
d_gene: NA; j_gene: TRBJ2-2; abundance: NA; v_gene: TRBV10-3; CDR3aa: CAISERRGQDTGELFF; CDR3nt: TGTGCCATCAGCGAACGGCGGGGGCAGGACACCGGGGAGCTGTTTTTT
d_gene: NA; j_gene: TRBJ1-3; abundance: NA; v_gene: TRBV28; CDR3aa: CASSEDSHSGNTIYF; CDR3nt: TGTGCCAGCAGTGAAGACAGCCACTCTGGAAACACCATATATTTT
d_gene: NA; j_gene: TRBJ2-1; abundance: NA; v_gene: TRBV12-2; CDR3aa: CASRNRDRGPHEHLYNEQFF; CDR3nt: TGTGCAAGTCGCAACCGGGACAGGGGACCTCACGAGCATCTTTACAATGAGCAGTTCTTC
d_gene: NA; j_gene: TRBJ2-2; abundance: NA; v_gene: TRBV23-1; CDR3aa: CASSHPGPPLPGELFF; CDR3nt: TGCGCCAGCAGTCACCCGGGACCTCCTTTGCCCGGGGAGCTGTTTTTT
d_gene: NA; j_gene: TRBJ1-3; abundance: NA; v_gene: TRBV7-6; CDR3aa: CASSLRGRQSGNTIYF; CDR3nt: TGTGCCAGCAGCTTAAGGGGGAGACAATCTGGAAACACCATATATTTT
d_gene: NA; j_gene: TRBJ2-1; abundance: NA; v_gene: TRBV7-2; CDR3aa: CASSLASGSSKQFF; CDR3nt: TGTGCCAGCAGCTTAGCGTCGGGGTCCTCTAAGCAGTTCTTC
d_gene: TRBD1; j_gene: TRBJ2-7; abundance: NA; v_gene: TRBV27; CDR3aa: CASSMTGEVYEQYF; CDR3nt: TGTGCCAGCAGTATGACAGGGGAAGTCTACGAGCAGTACTTC
d_gene: NA; j_gene: TRBJ2-6; abundance: NA; v_gene: TRBV19; CDR3aa: CASSGLLTNQSRANVLTF; CDR3nt: TGTGCCAGTAGTGGGCTTTTGACAAATCAAAGTCGGGCCAACGTCCTGACTTTC
d_gene: TRBD2; j_gene: TRBJ2-7; abundance: NA; v_gene: TRBV28; CDR3aa: CASYRSGRSSYEQYF; CDR3nt: TGTGCCAGCTATAGGAGCGGGAGGTCTTCCTACGAGCAGTACTTC
d_gene: NA; j_gene: TRBJ1-1; abundance: NA; v_gene: TRBV5-1; CDR3aa: CASRTRSGTRYTEAFF; CDR3nt: TGCGCCAGCAGAACAAGATCCGGGACAAGGTACACTGAAGCTTTCTTT
d_gene: TRBD2; j_gene: TRBJ2-5; abundance: NA; v_gene: TRBV18; CDR3aa: CASSPRGLAGALKTQYF; CDR3nt: TGTGCCAGCTCACCACGGGGACTAGCGGGAGCGTTAAAGACCCAGTACTTC
d_gene: NA; j_gene: TRBJ2-1; abundance: NA; v_gene: TRBV28; CDR3aa: CASSLWTSDKYNEQFF; CDR3nt: TGTGCCAGCAGTTTATGGACTTCAGACAAATACAATGAGCAGTTCTTC
d_gene: NA; j_gene: TRBJ1-1; abundance: NA; v_gene: TRBV28; CDR3aa: CASSLATHDGSLAIF; CDR3nt: TGTGCCAGCAGTTTGGCAACCCACGACGGGTCCTTGGCGATCTTT
d_gene: NA; j_gene: TRBJ1-4; abundance: NA; v_gene: TRBV11-2; CDR3aa: CASSQARGETREKLFF; CDR3nt: TGTGCCAGCAGCCAAGCTAGGGGCGAGACACGGGAAAAACTGTTTTTT
d_gene: NA; j_gene: TRBJ2-7; abundance: few; v_gene: TRBV6-6; CDR3aa: CASSQGGGLYEYF; CDR3nt: TGTGCCAGCAGTCAAGGGGGGGGGCTCTATGAGTACTTC
d_gene: NA; j_gene: TRBJ1-5; abundance: once; v_gene: TRBV7-2; CDR3aa: CASSLLGGQPQHF; CDR3nt: TGTGCCAGCAGCTTATTGGGAGGTCAGCCCCAGCATTTT
d_gene: NA; j_gene: TRBJ2-6; abundance: NA; v_gene: TRBV28; CDR3aa: CASIRRGANVLTF; CDR3nt: TGTGCCAGCATCCGGAGGGGGGCCAACGTCCTGACTTTC
d_gene: NA; j_gene: TRBJ2-6; abundance: NA; v_gene: TRBV23-1; CDR3aa: CASSHCGGPGANVLTF; CDR3nt: TGCGCCAGCAGTCATTGTGGGGGTCCTGGGGCCAACGTCCTGACTTTC
d_gene: NA; j_gene: TRBJ1-4; abundance: NA; v_gene: TRBV6-1; CDR3aa: CASSGGVEKLFF; CDR3nt: TGTGCCAGCAGTGGGGGGGTTGAAAAACTGTTTTTT
d_gene: NA; j_gene: TRBJ2-1; abundance: NA; v_gene: TRBV7-2; CDR3aa: CASSTSVGNHNEQFF; CDR3nt: TGTGCCAGCAGCACCTCGGTTGGGAATCACAATGAGCAGTTCTTC
d_gene: NA; j_gene: TRBJ2-2; abundance: NA; v_gene: TRBV18; CDR3aa: CASSTRLTNTGELFF; CDR3nt: TGTGCCAGCTCAACTCGACTTACAAACACCGGGGAGCTGTTTTTT
d_gene: NA; j_gene: TRBJ1-5; abundance: few; v_gene: TRBV11-2; CDR3aa: CASSLDARTPQHF; CDR3nt: TGTGCCAGCAGCTTAGATGCCCGAACGCCCCAGCATTTT
d_gene: TRBD1; j_gene: TRBJ1-3; abundance: NA; v_gene: TRBV6-1; CDR3aa: CASSTDRGGNTIYF; CDR3nt: TGTGCCAGCAGTACGGACAGGGGTGGAAACACCATATATTTT
d_gene: TRBD1; j_gene: TRBJ2-7; abundance: NA; v_gene: TRBV28; CDR3aa: CASSPQGAYYEQYF; CDR3nt: TGTGCCAGCAGTCCACAGGGGGCGTACTACGAGCAGTACTTC
d_gene: NA; j_gene: TRBJ1-3; abundance: NA; v_gene: TRBV5-1; CDR3aa: CASKQGSSGNTIYF; CDR3nt: TGCGCCAGCAAACAGGGATCCTCTGGAAACACCATATATTTT
d_gene: TRBD2; j_gene: TRBJ2-3; abundance: NA; v_gene: TRBV29-1; CDR3aa: CSVDLASGGTDTQYF; CDR3nt: TGCAGCGTTGACCTGGCTAGCGGAGGCACAGATACGCAGTATTTT
d_gene: NA; j_gene: TRBJ2-7; abundance: NA; v_gene: TRBV11-2; CDR3aa: CASSLGRDTTRSSEQYF; CDR3nt: TGTGCCAGCAGCTTAGGCCGGGACACTACTCGGAGTAGCGAGCAGTACTTC
d_gene: NA; j_gene: TRBJ2-3; abundance: NA; v_gene: TRBV15; CDR3aa: CATSRARDTQYF; CDR3nt: TGTGCCACCAGCAGAGCCCGAGATACGCAGTATTTT
d_gene: TRBD1; j_gene: TRBJ1-1; abundance: NA; v_gene: TRBV9; CDR3aa: CASSVQGDTEAFF; CDR3nt: TGTGCCAGCAGCGTCCAGGGGGACACTGAAGCTTTCTTT
d_gene: NA; j_gene: TRBJ2-3; abundance: NA; v_gene: TRBV10-3; CDR3aa: CAITPASDTDTQYF; CDR3nt: TGTGCCATCACGCCCGCTTCGGACACAGATACGCAGTATTTT
d_gene: TRBD1; j_gene: TRBJ2-7; abundance: NA; v_gene: TRBV5-1; CDR3aa: CASSLVRGRYEQYF; CDR3nt: TGCGCCAGCAGCTTGGTCAGGGGGCGGTACGAGCAGTACTTC
d_gene: NA; j_gene: TRBJ1-5; abundance: NA; v_gene: TRBV18; CDR3aa: CASSEILSSNQPQHF; CDR3nt: TGTGCCAGCTCGGAGATCCTATCTAGCAATCAGCCCCAGCATTTT
d_gene: TRBD2; j_gene: TRBJ2-1; abundance: NA; v_gene: TRBV2; CDR3aa: CASSEAFKGLARSSYNEQFF; CDR3nt: TGTGCCAGCAGTGAAGCGTTCAAAGGACTAGCGAGAAGCTCCTACAATGAGCAGTTCTTC
d_gene: NA; j_gene: TRBJ2-1; abundance: NA; v_gene: TRBV9; CDR3aa: CASSLLAHNEQFF; CDR3nt: TGTGCCAGCAGCTTACTAGCCCACAATGAGCAGTTCTTC
d_gene: NA; j_gene: TRBJ2-1; abundance: NA; v_gene: TRBV6-4; CDR3aa: CASSPEVGGSHEQFF; CDR3nt: TGTGCCAGCAGTCCCGAGGTCGGAGGGTCCCATGAGCAGTTCTTC
d_gene: NA; j_gene: TRBJ2-7; abundance: NA; v_gene: TRBV2; CDR3aa: CASSPTTLSYEQYF; CDR3nt: TGTGCCAGCAGTCCAACGACTCTTTCCTACGAGCAGTACTTC
d_gene: NA; j_gene: TRBJ1-4; abundance: NA; v_gene: TRBV6-1; CDR3aa: CASSERRGEGTNEKLFF; CDR3nt: TGTGCCAGCAGTGAACGACGGGGGGAAGGGACTAATGAAAAACTGTTTTTT
d_gene: NA; j_gene: TRBJ1-1; abundance: NA; v_gene: TRBV7-3; CDR3aa: CASSREVQTEAFF; CDR3nt: TGTGCCAGCAGCAGAGAGGTACAGACTGAAGCTTTCTTT
d_gene: NA; j_gene: TRBJ1-2; abundance: NA; v_gene: TRBV7-9; CDR3aa: CASSPTKGPNYGYTF; CDR3nt: TGTGCCAGCAGCCCGACGAAAGGGCCGAACTATGGCTACACCTTC
d_gene: NA; j_gene: TRBJ1-2; abundance: NA; v_gene: TRBV5-1; CDR3aa: CASSLGQDYYGYTF; CDR3nt: TGCGCCAGCAGCTTGGGGCAGGACTACTATGGCTACACCTTC
d_gene: TRBD2; j_gene: TRBJ2-3; abundance: NA; v_gene: TRBV11-2; CDR3aa: CASSLDEIAGRTDTQYF; CDR3nt: TGTGCCAGCAGCTTAGATGAAATAGCGGGCCGCACAGATACGCAGTATTTT
d_gene: NA; j_gene: TRBJ2-7; abundance: NA; v_gene: TRBV5-4; CDR3aa: CASSVPGFGAYEQYF; CDR3nt: TGTGCCAGCAGCGTTCCAGGTTTTGGCGCCTACGAGCAGTACTTC
d_gene: TRBD1; j_gene: TRBJ1-1; abundance: few; v_gene: TRBV2; CDR3aa: CASRRQGETEAFF; CDR3nt: TGTGCCAGCAGAAGACAGGGGGAAACTGAAGCTTTCTTT
d_gene: TRBD2; j_gene: TRBJ2-2; abundance: NA; v_gene: TRBV7-2; CDR3aa: CASSPGLAGYTGELFF; CDR3nt: TGTGCCAGCAGCCCCGGACTAGCGGGTTACACCGGGGAGCTGTTTTTT
d_gene: TRBD1; j_gene: TRBJ1-1; abundance: NA; v_gene: TRBV29-1; CDR3aa: CSVKRTGANTEAFF; CDR3nt: TGCAGCGTCAAACGGACAGGGGCGAACACTGAAGCTTTCTTT
d_gene: NA; j_gene: TRBJ1-4; abundance: NA; v_gene: TRBV7-9; CDR3aa: CASSPTGQANEKLFF; CDR3nt: TGTGCCAGCAGCCCAACAGGGCAAGCTAATGAAAAACTGTTTTTT